The 29 T cell receptor beta chains listed next were all sequenced from one sample in a study of memory CD4+ T cells and cytomegalovirus serostatus. TCRdb's table, derived via immunoSEQ multiplex PCR, lists solely in-frame clones and lacks some. The repertoire includes about 56,000 clones, around 76% of them detected once, and 0.4% to 0.45% sits in the top ten. The sort gate was single viable CD3+CD4+CD8-CD45RO+ cells for memory CD4+ T cells. The material sequenced was memory CD4+ T cells from blood. The receptors stem from an adult in good health and CMV-seronegative.

J is TRBJ2-5 and V is TRBV18; TRBD2 matches 9 bases. V lost 3 bases and J lost 9; bases outside the gene matches: 14. The CDR3 loop spans 16 amino acids. Germline V gene data show CDR1 as KGHSH and CDR2 as LQKENI. This CDR3 reads CASSPKTSGPMGAQYF. As DNA, the CDR3 is TGTGCCAGCTCACCGAAGACTAGCGGCCCGATGGGGGCCCAGTACTTC.

Sample share makes this clone medium-sized. This chain uses TRBV4-3 with TRBJ2-5; TRBD2 aligns across 9 bases. Looked up from germline, CDR1 is LGHNA and CDR2 is YSLEER. V lost 2 bases, J lost 1 base, and 2 bases stayed unmatched. The CDR3 extends over 15 amino acids. As DNA, the CDR3 is TGCGCCAGCAGCCAACAGGGACTAGCCCAAGAGACCCAGTACTTC. Translating it yields CASSQQGLAQETQYF.

J is TRBJ2-3 and V is TRBV9, with unresolved D. The CDR3 contains 16 residues. The germline V gene has CDR1 SGDLS and CDR2 YYNGEE. The ends were cut back, 0 bases at V and 3 bases at J, with 14 bases in the middle. The CDR3 loop reads CASSVEASRATDTQYF. The CDR3 region has the DNA TGTGCCAGCAGCGTAGAGGCTTCCCGGGCAACAGATACGCAGTATTTT.

The J gene is TRBJ1-1, the V gene TRBV5-6; unclear D gene. In germline, CDR1 is SGHDT, CDR2 YYEEEE. The ends were cut back, 5 bases at V and 0 bases at J, with 8 bases in the middle. The CDR3 extends over 13 amino acids. This CDR3 is CASRRSVNTEAFF. As DNA, the CDR3 is TGTGCCAGCAGGAGGAGCGTGAACACTGAAGCTTTCTTT.

This clone appeared once. V is TRBV11-2 and J is TRBJ1-2; tentatively, D is TRBD1 (6 bases). The germline CDR1 and CDR2 sequences are SGHAT and FQNNGV. CDR3 length: 15 residues. V lost 2 bases, J lost 4 bases, and 14 bases lay in between. In DNA, the CDR3 is TGTGCCAGCAGCTTAAGTCGGGGAGGGGGCTATGGCTACACCTTC. It yields the protein CASSLSRGGGYGYTF.

V gene TRBV5-6 combines with J gene TRBJ1-2; D not resolved. This CDR3 region has 14 residues. The V gene's germline CDR1 is SGHDT and CDR2 YYEEEE. Trimming cost V 4 bases and J 4 bases, with 14 bases left between them. In DNA, the CDR3 is TGTGCCAGCAGCCCGGGCCACCGGCTCTATGGCTACACCTTC. Its translation: CASSPGHRLYGYTF.

In DNA, the CDR3 is TGTGCCACCGGGACTAGCGGATACAATGAGCAGTTCTTC. Its protein is CATGTSGYNEQFF. V and J are TRBV2 and TRBJ2-1; 11 nucleotides align to TRBD2. The ends lost 10 bases at V and 4 bases at J; junction bases unmatched: 3. The CDR3 spans 13 residues. In germline, CDR1 is SNHLY, CDR2 FYNNEI.

The chain combines TRBV11-3 with TRBJ2-2; TRBD1 matches at 10 bases. After removal of 4 bases from V and 4 bases from J, the junction contained 9 bases not matched to a gene. This CDR3 has 17 residues. In germline, CDR1 is SGHNT, CDR2 YENEEA. The CDR3 DNA follows: TGTGCCAGCAGCTCGTATGACAGGGGGCGGGTCACCGGGGAGCTGTTTTTT. Its translation: CASSSYDRGRVTGELFF.

This chain joins TRBV19 and TRBJ2-1, with 11 bases lining up with TRBD2. CDR1 LNHDA and CDR2 SQIVND come from the germline V gene (reference sequence). The trim removed 4 bases at V and 9 bases at J, leaving 14 bases unmatched. This CDR3 has 17 amino acids. The CDR3 sequence is CASSKPSGGPTRGEQFF. CDR3 in DNA: TGTGCCAGTAGTAAGCCTAGCGGGGGGCCCACCCGGGGTGAGCAGTTCTTC.

The J gene is TRBJ2-5, the V gene TRBV7-8, with 7 bases identical to TRBD1. Germline V gives CDR1 SGHVS, CDR2 FQNEAQ. The trim removed 5 bases at V and 2 bases at J, leaving 8 bases unmatched. The CDR3 consists of 15 residues. CDR3 nucleotide sequence: TGTGCCAGCAGCACCCTTGGGACAGAACAAGAGACCCAGTACTTC. Translating it yields CASSTLGTEQETQYF.

The V call is TRBV2, the J call TRBJ1-1; 7 positions match TRBD1. Germline V gene data show CDR1 as SNHLY and CDR2 as FYNNEI. V lost 4 bases to trimming and J lost 6 bases; unmatched junction nucleotides: 14. The CDR3 has 16 residues. CDR3 loop: CASSAEGAPSFAEAFF. Here the CDR3 DNA reads TGTGCCAGCAGTGCTGAGGGGGCCCCCTCATTTGCTGAAGCTTTCTTT.

This chain uses TRBV4-3 with TRBJ2-3; the D is unclear. The length of the CDR3 is 16 residues. Trimming left V 4 bases short and J 0 bases short, with 14 bases between. Germline CDR1 LGHNA, CDR2 YSLEER. The CDR3 coding sequence is TGCGCCAGCAGCCCCCGGCCCGGCCTTAGCACAGATACGCAGTATTTT. Its translation is CASSPRPGLSTDTQYF.

The chain carries TRBV7-2 and TRBJ1-6, with D unclear. CDR1 SGHTA and CDR2 FQGNSA come from the germline V gene. V lost 0 bases to trimming and J lost 9 bases, with 12 bases between them. This CDR3 region has 15 residues. CDR3 amino acids: CASSLAYGKGSPLHF. The DNA for the CDR3 is TGTGCCAGCAGCTTAGCATATGGCAAAGGTTCACCCCTCCACTTT.

The V gene is TRBV5-4, the J gene TRBJ2-5; 7 bases are shared with TRBD1. The junction had 2 bases not matched to a gene; V was cut back by 3 bases and J by 3 bases. This CDR3 region has 13 residues. Germline lookup yields CDR1 SGHNT and CDR2 YYREEE (reference sequence). CDR3 region: CASSWGTEETQYF. CDR3 in DNA: TGTGCCAGCAGCTGGGGGACAGAAGAGACCCAGTACTTC.

The V and J genes are TRBV5-8 and TRBJ2-2, with TRBD2 as a possible D gene (6 bases). The CDR3 totals 16 residues. Germline V gives CDR1 SGHTS, CDR2 YDEGEE. V shed 4 bases and J shed 7 bases, with 20 bases lying between them. The CDR3 sequence is CASSKGLGGRYGELFF. In DNA form, the CDR3 reads TGTGCCAGCAGCAAGGGACTGGGCGGGCGTTACGGGGAGCTGTTTTTT.

This rearrangement joins TRBV2 to TRBJ1-1; 9 nucleotides match TRBD1. CDR3 length: 16 amino acids. CDR1 and CDR2 from the germline V gene are SNHLY and FYNNEI. V lost 7 bases, J lost 1 base, and 10 bases stayed unmatched. The CDR3 nucleotides read TGTGCCAGCAACGGACTTAACAGGGGGCGGAACACTGAAGCTTTCTTT. It translates to CASNGLNRGRNTEAFF.

The chain carries TRBV5-6 and TRBJ1-1; no firm D call. Trimming took 4 bases from V and 4 from J, leaving 17 bases between them. CDR1 and CDR2 (germline): SGHDT, YYEEEE. The CDR3 consists of 15 residues. CDR3 DNA: TGTGCCAGCAGCCTCCGGGCCCCGGGAGGCACTGAAGCTTTCTTT. Amino acid sequence: CASSLRAPGGTEAFF.

The chain has TRBV6-6 and TRBJ1-1; D not certain. The CDR3 is 15 residues long. The germline V gene has CDR1 MNHNY and CDR2 SVGAGI (reference sequence). Trimming stripped 5 bases from V and 0 bases from J, with 13 bases between. The CDR3, as DNA: TGTGCCAGCAGTACCCGGGAGACTTTGAACACTGAAGCTTTCTTT. Translating gives CASSTRETLNTEAFF.

This clone was found once. V gene TRBV6-1 combines with J gene TRBJ1-1; 7 bases are a match to TRBD1. The CDR3 extends over 15 amino acids. Per germline, CDR1 MNHNS and CDR2 SASEGT. V lost 2 bases and J lost 11; bases outside the gene matches: 14. CDR3 loop: CASSESWAVGGVAFF. Here the CDR3 DNA reads TGTGCCAGCAGTGAAAGTTGGGCCGTAGGGGGCGTTGCTTTCTTT.

The rearrangement uses TRBV29-1 and TRBJ1-2; D gene ambiguous. The length of the CDR3 is 13 residues. The V gene's germline CDR1 is SQVTM and CDR2 ANQGSEA. Between the trimmed V and J ends, which lost 0 bases and 2 bases, there was a span of 7 bases. CDR3 coding DNA: TGCAGCGTTGAAGAGGGCCGAAACTATGGCTACACCTTC. It yields the protein CSVEEGRNYGYTF.

The chain carries TRBV10-3 and TRBJ1-3; 7 bases line up with TRBD1. There are 16 residues in the CDR3. Trimming at V came to 2 bases and at J to 1 base, leaving 5 bases not matched to a gene. Germline loops: CDR1 ENHRY, CDR2 SYGVKD. The CDR3 coding sequence is TGTGCCATCAGTGAGCCACCGACAGGGTCTGGAAACACCATATATTTT. Protein: CAISEPPTGSGNTIYF.

V and J are TRBV9 and TRBJ1-1, with D tentatively TRBD1 (5 bases). V gave up 2 bases and J gave up 1 base, with 18 bases separating them. In germline, CDR1 is SGDLS, CDR2 YYNGEE. There are 17 residues in the CDR3. The CDR3 is CASSVGGLLYANTEAFF. For the CDR3, the DNA is TGTGCCAGCAGCGTTGGGGGTCTATTATATGCGAACACTGAAGCTTTCTTT.

Only one count was recorded for this clone. The chain has TRBV6-5 and TRBJ2-7; D is ambiguous. Germline assignment: CDR1 MNHEY and CDR2 SVGAGI. With 7 bases removed from V and 3 bases from J, the gap between germline ends came to 13 bases. The CDR3 covers 13 residues. CDR3 amino acids: CASKGDSRYEQYF. CDR3 DNA: TGTGCCAGCAAGGGCGACTCCCGCTACGAGCAGTACTTC.

The sample holds a few counts of this clone. The rearrangement links TRBV28 to TRBJ1-6; 10 bases are a match to TRBD1. Germline assignment: CDR1 MDHEN and CDR2 SYDVKM. The CDR3 totals 14 residues. After removal of 5 bases from V and 10 bases from J, the junction contained 5 bases not matched to a gene. CDR3 amino acids: CASSPTGGLSPLHF. Here the CDR3 DNA reads TGTGCCAGCAGTCCGACAGGGGGCCTGTCACCCCTCCACTTT.

The chain combines TRBV5-1 with TRBJ2-3, with 10 nucleotides matching TRBD2. This CDR3 contains 18 residues. J gave up 0 bases and V 2 bases, and 9 bases lay outside the gene matches. Per germline, CDR1 SGHRS and CDR2 YFSETQ. The CDR3 is CASSFGSSGGASTDTQYF. In DNA form, the CDR3 reads TGCGCCAGCAGCTTCGGCTCTAGCGGGGGTGCTAGCACAGATACGCAGTATTTT.

The CDR3 sequence is CSVRGARFETQYF. CDR3 DNA sequence: TGCAGCGTTCGGGGGGCGCGTTTTGAGACCCAGTACTTC. The chain combines TRBV29-1 with TRBJ2-5; TRBD2 might be the D (7 bases). Germline CDR1 SQVTM, CDR2 ANQGSEA. The CDR3 is 13 residues long. Trimming pared 5 bases from V and 5 bases from J, leaving 15 bases between. The variable domain in full, completed from reference TRBV29-1 and TRBJ2-5, reads SAVISQKPSRDICQRGTSLTIQCQVDSQVTMMFWYRQQPGQSLTLIATANQGSEATYESGFVIDKFPISRPNLTFSTLTVSNMSPEDSSIYLCSVRGARFETQYFGPGTRLLVL.

This chain connects TRBV6-5 to TRBJ2-1; D unresolved. Germline V gene sequence: CDR1 MNHEY, CDR2 SVGAGI. With 6 bases removed from V and 5 bases from J, the gap between germline ends came to 11 bases. CDR3 length: 13 residues. In DNA form, the CDR3 reads TGTGCCAGCAGCCTCACTCCAAACAATGAGCAGTTCTTC. It translates to CASSLTPNNEQFF.

The rearrangement uses TRBV2 and TRBJ1-5; weak D call: TRBD1 (5 bases). V was cut by 3 bases and J by 6 bases, with 12 bases left in between. The CDR3 is 14 residues long. In germline, CDR1 is SNHLY, CDR2 FYNNEI. In nucleotides, the CDR3 is TGTGCCAGCAGTGATGGCGGGGGGAGTCAGCCCCAGCATTTT. Its translation is CASSDGGGSQPQHF.

This clone was picked up a small number of times. The genes are TRBV6-1 and TRBJ1-1; D gene uncertain. This CDR3 is 15 amino acids long. V gave up 0 bases and J gave up 1 base, with 9 bases separating them. Germline V gene data show CDR1 as MNHNS and CDR2 as SASEGT. As DNA, the CDR3 is TGTGCCAGCAGTGAAGCAAAGGTGGGGAACACTGAAGCTTTCTTT. Protein: CASSEAKVGNTEAFF.